This T cell receptor (beta chain) comes out of a study of blood T cell repertoires in COVID-19. Recruits, aged about 18 to 89 years, lived in about two dozen US areas. Recovered participants had two consecutive negative NP/OP PCR tests, healthcare professional clearance, or symptom resolution. Germline assignment: CDR1 KGHSH and CDR2 LQKENI. The CDR3 is 15 amino acids. Trimming took off 1 base at V and 0 bases at J, with 10 bases between the two ends. As originally analysed: By means of reference gene primer amplification, nucleated cell counts were estimated. Only in-frame clones appear in the TCRdb table, and some are missing; sequencing was by immunoSEQ multiplex PCR. That table furnishes V, J and clone size, whereas the DNA furnished D and trimming. Of 150,000 or so clones listed, roughly 84% are singletons.

This chain connects TRBV18 to TRBJ2-7; no firm D call. This sequence originates from a man in his 60s who had recovered from COVID-19. The source material was PBMCs or T cells enriched from blood (not recorded which). The CDR3 protein is CASSPQVDPSYEQYF. In nucleotides, the CDR3 is TGTGCCAGCTCACCACAAGTAGATCCCTCCTACGAGCAGTACTTC.